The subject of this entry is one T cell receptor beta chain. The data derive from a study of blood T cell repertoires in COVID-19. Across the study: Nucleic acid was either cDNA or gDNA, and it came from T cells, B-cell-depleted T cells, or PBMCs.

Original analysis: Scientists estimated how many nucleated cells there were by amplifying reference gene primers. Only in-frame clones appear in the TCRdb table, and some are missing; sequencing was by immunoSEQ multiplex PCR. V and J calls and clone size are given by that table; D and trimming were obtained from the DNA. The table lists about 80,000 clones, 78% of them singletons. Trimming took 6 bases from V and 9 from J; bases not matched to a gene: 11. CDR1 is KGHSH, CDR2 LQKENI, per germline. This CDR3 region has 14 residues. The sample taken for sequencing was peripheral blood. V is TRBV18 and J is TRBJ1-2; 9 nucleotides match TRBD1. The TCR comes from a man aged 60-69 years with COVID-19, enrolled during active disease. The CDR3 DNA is TGTGCCAGCTCGTCTGACACAGGGGGCGCGAGCTACACCTTC. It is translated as CASSSDTGGASYTF.